The source of this TCR beta chain is a study of blood T cell repertoires in COVID-19. Study details: Sites across the United States, Italy and Spain contributed samples from acute and convalescent COVID-19. T cells, B-cell-depleted T cells, or PBMCs supplied cDNA or gDNA.

Patients at the Seattle site were enrolled during active infection and followed longitudinally. The junction had 13 bases not matched to a gene; V was cut back by 5 bases and J by 7 bases. Germline values: CDR1 SNHLY, CDR2 FYNNEI. There are 15 residues in the CDR3. The sample holds one count of this clone. Original processing methods: Cell counts per sample came from amplifying reference gene primers. Assay: immunoSEQ multiplex PCR; the TCRdb copy retains only in-frame clones and omits some. V, J and clone size derive from that table, while D and trimming were established from the DNA sequence. Seen here are approximately 260,000 clones, around nine tenths observed once, and the top ten hold approximately 10%.

The TCR sequence derives from a woman between 70 and 85 years old with COVID-19, enrolled during active disease. The sequenced material came from peripheral blood. The chain combines TRBV2 with TRBJ2-5, with TRBD1 matching 7 bases. The CDR3, as DNA: TGTGCCAGCAGTTCAGACAGGGCCGGAGATGGGACCCAGTACTTC. Its protein product is CASSSDRAGDGTQYF.